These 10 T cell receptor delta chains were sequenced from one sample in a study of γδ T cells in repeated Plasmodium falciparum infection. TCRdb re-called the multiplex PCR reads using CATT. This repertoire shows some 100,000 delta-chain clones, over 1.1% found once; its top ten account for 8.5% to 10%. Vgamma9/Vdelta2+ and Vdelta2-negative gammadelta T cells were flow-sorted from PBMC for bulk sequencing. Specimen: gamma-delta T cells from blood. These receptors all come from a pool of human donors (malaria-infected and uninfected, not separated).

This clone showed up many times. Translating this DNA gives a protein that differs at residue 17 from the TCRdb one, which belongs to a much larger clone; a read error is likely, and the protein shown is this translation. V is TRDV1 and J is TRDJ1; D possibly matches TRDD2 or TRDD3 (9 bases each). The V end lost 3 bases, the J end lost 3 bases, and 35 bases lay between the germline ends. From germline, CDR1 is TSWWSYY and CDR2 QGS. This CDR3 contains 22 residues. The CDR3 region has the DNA TGTGCTCTTGGGGAGCCCGGCCTTCCTACGTTCTTGGGGGATAGGGGCGCCGATAAACTCATCTTT. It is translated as CALGEPGLPTFLGDRGADKLIF.

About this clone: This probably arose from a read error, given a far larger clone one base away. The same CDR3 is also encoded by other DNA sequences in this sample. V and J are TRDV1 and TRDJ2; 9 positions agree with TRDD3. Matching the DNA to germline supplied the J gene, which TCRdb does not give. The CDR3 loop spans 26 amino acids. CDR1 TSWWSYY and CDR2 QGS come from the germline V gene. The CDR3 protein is CALGELALPMKLGDSPSLALTAQLFF. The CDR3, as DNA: TGCGCTCTTGGGGAACTAGCGCTTCCTATGAAGCTGGGGGATTCTCCTTCCTTAGCTTTGACAGCACAACTCTTCTTT.

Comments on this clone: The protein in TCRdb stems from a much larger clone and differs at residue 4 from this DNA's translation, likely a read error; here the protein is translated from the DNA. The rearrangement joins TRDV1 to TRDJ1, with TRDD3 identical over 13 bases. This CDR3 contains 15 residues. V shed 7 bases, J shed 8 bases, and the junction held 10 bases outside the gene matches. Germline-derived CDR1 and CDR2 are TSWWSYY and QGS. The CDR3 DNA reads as TGTGCTCTTGAGGACTGCACTGGGGGATACGAGAAACTCATCTTT. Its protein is CALEDCTGGYEKLIF.

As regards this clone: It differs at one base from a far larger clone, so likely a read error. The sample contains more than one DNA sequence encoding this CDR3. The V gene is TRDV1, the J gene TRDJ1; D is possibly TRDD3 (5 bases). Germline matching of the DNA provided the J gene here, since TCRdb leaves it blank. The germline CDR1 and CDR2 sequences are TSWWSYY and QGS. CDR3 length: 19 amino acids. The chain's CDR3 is CALGELLGGRTLVTDKLIF. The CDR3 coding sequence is TGCGCTCTTGGGGAACTATTGGGAGGTAGGACCCTCGTCACCGATAAACTCATCTTT.

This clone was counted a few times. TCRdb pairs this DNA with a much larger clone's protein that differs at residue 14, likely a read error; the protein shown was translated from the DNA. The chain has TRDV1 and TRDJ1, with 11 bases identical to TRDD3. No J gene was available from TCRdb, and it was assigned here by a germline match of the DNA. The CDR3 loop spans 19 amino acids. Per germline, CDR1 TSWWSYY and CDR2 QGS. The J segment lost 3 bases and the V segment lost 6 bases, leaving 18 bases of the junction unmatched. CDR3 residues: CALGEPLPQLGDTADKLIF. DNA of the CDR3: TGTGCTCTTGGAGAGCCCCTACCCCAATTGGGGGATACGGCCGATAAACTCATCTTT.

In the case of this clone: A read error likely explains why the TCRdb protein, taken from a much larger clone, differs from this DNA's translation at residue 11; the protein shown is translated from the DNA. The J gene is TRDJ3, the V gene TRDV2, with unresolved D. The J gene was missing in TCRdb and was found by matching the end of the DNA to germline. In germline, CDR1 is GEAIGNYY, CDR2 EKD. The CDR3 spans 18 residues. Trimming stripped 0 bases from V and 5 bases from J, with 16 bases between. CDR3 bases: TGTGCCTGTGACACCGGAGGGGCAACCTCACGGGACACCCGACAGATGTTTTTC. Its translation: CACDTGGATSRDTRQMFF.

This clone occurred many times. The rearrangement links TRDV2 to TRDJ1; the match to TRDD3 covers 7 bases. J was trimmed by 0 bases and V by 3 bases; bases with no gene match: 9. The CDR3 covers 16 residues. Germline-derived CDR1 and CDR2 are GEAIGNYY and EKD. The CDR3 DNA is TGTGCCTGTGACCCAGTCGGGGGATCGTACACCGATAAACTCATCTTT. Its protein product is CACDPVGGSYTDKLIF.

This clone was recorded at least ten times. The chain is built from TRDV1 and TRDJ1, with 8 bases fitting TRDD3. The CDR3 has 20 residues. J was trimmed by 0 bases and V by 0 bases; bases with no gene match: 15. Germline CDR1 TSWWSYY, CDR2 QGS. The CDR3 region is CALGELKSSPGGRYTDKLIF. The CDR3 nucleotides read TGTGCTCTTGGGGAACTCAAATCCTCCCCTGGGGGACGGTACACCGATAAACTCATCTTT.

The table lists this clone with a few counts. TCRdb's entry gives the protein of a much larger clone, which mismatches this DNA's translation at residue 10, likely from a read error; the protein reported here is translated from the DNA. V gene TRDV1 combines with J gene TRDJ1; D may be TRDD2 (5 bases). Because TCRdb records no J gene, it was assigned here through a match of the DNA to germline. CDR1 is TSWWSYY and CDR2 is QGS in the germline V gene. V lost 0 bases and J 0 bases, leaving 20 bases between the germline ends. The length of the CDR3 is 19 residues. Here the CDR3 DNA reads TGTGCTCTTGGGGAACTTCCGGCCTTCTTTTCCCCATACACCGATAAACTCATCTTT. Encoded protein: CALGELPAFFSPYTDKLIF.

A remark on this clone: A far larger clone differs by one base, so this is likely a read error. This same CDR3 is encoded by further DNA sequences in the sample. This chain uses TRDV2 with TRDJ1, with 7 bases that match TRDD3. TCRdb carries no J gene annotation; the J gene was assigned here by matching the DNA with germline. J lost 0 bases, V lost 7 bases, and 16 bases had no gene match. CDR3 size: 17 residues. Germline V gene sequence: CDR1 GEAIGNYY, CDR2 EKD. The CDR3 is CACDGLTGVAYTDKLIF. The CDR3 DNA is TGTGCCTGCGACGGGCTTACTGGGGTGGCGTACACCGATAAACTCATCTTT.